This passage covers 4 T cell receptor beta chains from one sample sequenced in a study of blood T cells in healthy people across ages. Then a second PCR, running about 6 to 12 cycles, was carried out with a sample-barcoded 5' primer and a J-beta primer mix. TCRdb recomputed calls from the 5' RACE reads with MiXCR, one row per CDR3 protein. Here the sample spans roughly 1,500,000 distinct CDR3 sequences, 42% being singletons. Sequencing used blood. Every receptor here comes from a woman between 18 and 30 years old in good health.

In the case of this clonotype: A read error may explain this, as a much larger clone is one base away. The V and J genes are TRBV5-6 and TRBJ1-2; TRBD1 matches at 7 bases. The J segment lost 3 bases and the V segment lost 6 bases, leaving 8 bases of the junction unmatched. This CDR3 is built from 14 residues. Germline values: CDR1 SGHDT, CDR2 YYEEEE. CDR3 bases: TGTGCCAGCAACTTAATAGGACAGGACTATGGCTACACCTTC. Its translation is CASNLIGQDYGYTF. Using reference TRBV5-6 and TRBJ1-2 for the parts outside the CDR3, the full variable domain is DAGVTQSPTHLIKTRGQQVTLRCSPKSGHDTVSWYQQALGQGPQFIFQYYEEEERQRGNFPDRFSGHQFPNYSSELNVNALLLGDSALYLCASNLIGQDYGYTFGSGTRLTVV.

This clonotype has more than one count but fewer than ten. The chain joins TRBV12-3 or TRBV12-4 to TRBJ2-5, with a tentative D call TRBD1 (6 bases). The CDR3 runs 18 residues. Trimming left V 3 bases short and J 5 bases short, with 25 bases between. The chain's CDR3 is CASSFFSDLRGDGETQYF. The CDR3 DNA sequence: TGTGCCAGCAGTTTTTTCTCGGATCTCAGGGGCGATGGGGAGACCCAGTACTTC.

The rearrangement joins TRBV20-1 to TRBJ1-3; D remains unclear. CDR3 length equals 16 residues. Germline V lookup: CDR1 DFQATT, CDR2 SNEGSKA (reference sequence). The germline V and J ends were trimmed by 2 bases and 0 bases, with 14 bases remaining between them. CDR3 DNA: TGCAGTGCTAGATCTGGACGGACCTTCTCTGGAAACACCATATATTTT. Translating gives CSARSGRTFSGNTIYF.

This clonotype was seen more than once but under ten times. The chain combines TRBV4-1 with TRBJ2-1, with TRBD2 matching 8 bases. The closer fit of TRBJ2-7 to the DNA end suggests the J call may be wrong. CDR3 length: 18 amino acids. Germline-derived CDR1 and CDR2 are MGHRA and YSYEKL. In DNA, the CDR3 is TGCGCCAGCAGCCAAGATGCGGCTAGCGGGTACTCCTACAATGAGCAGTACTTC. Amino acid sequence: CASSQDAASGYSYNEQYF.